This T cell receptor beta chain was documented in a study of shared clonotypes between healthy human individuals. In the original analysis: ImmunoSEQ gave junction-only sequences without quality scores, so filtering differed. Assay used: immunoSEQ multiplex PCR; TCRdb lists only in-frame clones, some missing. That table supplies the V and J calls and clone size; D and trimming were determined from the DNA. Of about 460,000 clones in the sample, 77% were seen once. CDR1 and CDR2 (germline): SGHVS, FNYEAQ. This CDR3 spans 15 amino acids. V shed 5 bases, J shed 4 bases, and the junction held 6 bases outside the gene matches.

The receptor was isolated from a middle-aged woman in good health. Some clones in this sample may be carry-over from other donors' samples. The sample taken for sequencing was PBMCs. This rearrangement joins TRBV7-6 to TRBJ2-1; TRBD1 matches 9 bases. The CDR3: CASSEQGARYNEQFF. In nucleotides, the CDR3 is TGTGCCAGCAGCGAACAGGGGGCAAGATACAATGAGCAGTTCTTC.